The T cell receptor beta chain described here comes from a study of shared clonotypes between healthy human individuals. Study-level background: CD8 memory received one plate per donor, CD8 naive two, CD4 memory three and CD4 naive three. General study findings and limits: It was observed that approximately 5% of naive CD4 clonotypes were shared across several donors. A reduction in generation probabilities was seen for non-shared clonotypes relative to those shared by all four donors. It was anticipated that sequencing depth would influence how many clonotypes donors shared.

Remarks on this clone: The target antigen is unknown.

The V gene lost 0 bases and the J gene lost 4 bases, with 13 bases spanning the gap. The CDR3 runs 15 residues. Germline V lookup: CDR1 SGHRS, CDR2 YFSETQ. Measured with immunoSEQ multiplex PCR; TCRdb has only the in-frame clones, and not every one. Of about 1.5 million clones listed, around 97% are singletons. The chain joins TRBV5-1 to TRBJ1-1; possible D gene TRBD1, 5 bases. The specimen was naive CD4+ T cells sorted from blood. Subset defined: CD45RA+ positively selected. The clonotype was recovered from a man younger than 45 in good health. CDR3 in DNA: TGCGCCAGCAGCTTGGAGGGACGAACTGGCACTGAAGCTTTCTTT. Its translation: CASSLEGRTGTEAFF.